Here is one T cell receptor (beta chain) with its context. This receptor's antigen is unknown. Base qualities are missing; no much larger clone stands one base away. Library method: the immunoSEQ multiplex PCR assay. The multiplex PCR relied on a mix of 60 forward primers for TCR Vbeta segments and 13 reverse primers for TCR Jbeta segments. The CDR3 region of rearranged TCR beta genes was amplified from genomic DNA with a multiplex PCR assay. On the Illumina HiSeq System, the amplified TCR beta libraries were sequenced as 87-base-pair reads. The source study handled its data this way. Across the roughly 640 repertoires, a later analysis counted 80 million or so unique TCR beta chains, 9.5 million to 12 million of which were shared by at least two donors. Raw reads were error-corrected and collapsed into unique sequences by a nearest-neighbor algorithm in which closely related sequences were merged to remove PCR and sequencing errors. V, D and J gene segments were assigned by aligning CDR3 sequences to IMGT reference sequences. Each retained sequence needed at least a six-nucleotide match to both a V gene segment and a J gene segment. A rearrangement counted as productive if the CDR3 had no stop codons and remained in frame with V and J, and every other rearrangement counted as non-productive. CDR3 was defined according to IMGT convention as the region running from the second conserved V-encoded cysteine to the conserved J-encoded phenylalanine. The earlier analysis of about 560 of the donors excluded any sequence lacking an unambiguous match to a single V gene segment. In an earlier analysis of around 600 of the donors, V segments were called functional above 56.7% productive rearrangements and were called segregating when the between-donor standard deviation exceeded 5%. A statistical classification framework was built to diagnose cytomegalovirus status from the catalog of TCR beta chain sequences. In a later analysis, V and J genes were assigned by comparing TCR nucleotide sequences against IMGT/GENE-DB human TR gene sequences. The TCRdist pipeline was used in a later analysis to assign CDR3 sequences and most-parsimonious VDJ recombination scenarios. In a later analysis, each TCR beta chain was defined by its CDR3 amino acid sequence together with its V-gene family, and reads lacking a unique V-gene family were excluded. To address suspected cross-contamination and a sequencing artifact, a later analysis removed 592 highly shared, low-generation-probability nucleotide sequences. In a later analysis, a clonal expansion index for each public chain was calculated from normalized within-repertoire ranks of inferred template counts. In a later analysis, generation probabilities were computed with a VDJ recombination model fitted to out-of-frame rearrangements, and the resulting probabilities were checked against IGoR. Hypergeometric tests were used in a later analysis to score TCR-TCR, TCR-HLA and TCR-CMV co-occurrence, with a repertoire-size bias correction applied to the TCR pairs. To estimate false discovery rates, a later analysis permuted the HLA or CMV assignments 20 times. In a later analysis, co-occurring TCRs were grouped with DBSCAN, and TCRdist sequence similarity was added when clustering was performed within HLA-allele-positive subsets. Repertoires with fewer than 30,000 or more than 120,000 public chains, plus five repertoires with anomalous nucleotide sharing, were excluded from co-occurrence clustering. Entries here come from immuneACCESS through TCRdb and include only in-frame sequences with V and J called. Some clones fail to appear in such tables; in the studies checked, an unresolved V gene covers under half of the shortfall, and the cause of the remainder is unknown. V, J and clone size are taken as reported in that table, and D and trimming were inferred from the DNA itself. For this sample the table gives 55,000 to 85,000 clones, of which 70% to 80% were detected only once. 7.8% of the sample is held by the ten biggest clonotypes.

This entry is derived from a study of cytomegalovirus exposure and HLA in healthy donors (dated by TCRdb to the late 2010s). A note on the overall study: According to an earlier analysis of several hundred of the donors, about 190 million T cells yielded over 100 million unique TCR beta sequences and 250 to 350 Gb of sequence data. In addition to the first cohort of 666 subjects, a separate validation cohort of 100 to 150 different subjects was used. An earlier analysis of a few hundred of the donors applied high-throughput TCR beta sequencing to assess whether each TCR beta V gene segment acted as functional or pseudogenic. All discovery cohort repertoires had been generated on a single sequencing platform. Among the roughly 370 genotyped donors, about 83% belonged to the genetic ancestry cluster associated with self-reported Caucasian donors. The study was designed to test whether signatures of past pathogen exposure could be identified by cataloging public T cell receptors. Typing coverage differed by locus: A, B, C, DRB1 and DQB1 were typed in roughly 620-640 donors, DQA1 in around 500, DPA1 in approximately 610, and DPB1 in 472. Approximately 310 gigabases of sequencing data and tens of millions of unique TCR sequences were included in an early release covering roughly 700 HLA-typed donors. Several DR-DQ haplotypes were treated as single units for association and clustering because of strong linkage in the cohort. HLA typing included class I and class II loci at four-digit resolution. The study used immunosequencing to profile the T cell repertoires of 600 to 850 subjects and linked those repertoires to cytomegalovirus serostatus. Donor age, sex, ethnicity and CMV serostatus were compiled alongside the repertoire data. To predict cytomegalovirus infection status, the study brought together high-throughput TCR immunosequencing, statistical association of individual TCRs with disease status, and machine learning. Among some 400 genotyped donors of the cohort, an average of about 240,000 unique TCR beta nucleotide sequences were sequenced per donor, roughly 20% of them non-productive. A later analysis re-examined previously published TCR beta repertoires from roughly 650 donors and added high-resolution HLA genotyping to investigate patterns of TCR occurrence. A later genetic analysis took genome-wide SNP genotypes for about 60% of the roughly 670 donors and used that subset as a discovery cohort. Rather than using new phenotypic data, the later analysis identified candidate immune exposures from TCR beta sequences and from how often those sequences occurred across donors.

In total, more than 500 healthy bone marrow donors made up the cohort. Cohort members were all nominally healthy when sampled, although unrecorded immune exposures were likely present. The donor was CMV seropositive and belonged to the group of about 290 seropositive cohort members. A peripheral blood sample was provided by each donor, and peripheral blood mononuclear cells were used for TCR beta sequencing. The Qiagen DNeasy Blood Extraction Kit was used to extract genomic DNA from the blood cell samples. The paper as a whole reports these results and caveats: It was suggested by the authors that the approach could potentially be generalized to other disease states and immunological phenotypes. Most TCR sequences were seen in very few donors, while some public TCRs were found in many individuals. A later analysis associated some 17,000 TCR beta sequences with specific HLA alleles at a false discovery rate of 0.05. A further reported finding was that TCR beta sequences accurately predicted the HLA-A and HLA-B alleles for most subjects in the first cohort. A cluster of highly shared sequence variants was judged likely to represent a technical artifact of the sequencing pipeline. The study listed 150 to 200 TCR beta chains as associated with cytomegalovirus. For the cohort, immune exposure information was limited to CMV serostatus. Because some donors lacked HLA typing at each locus, the association tests relied only on the typed subset. A later analysis found that TCR association rates varied across HLA loci, with DRB1 alleles showing the most associated TCRs and HLA-C alleles the fewest. In a later analysis, HLA-associated TCR beta chains showed more clonal expansion and lower generation probabilities than non-associated chains that were equally common. The classifier was reported to diagnose cytomegalovirus status with high specificity and sensitivity in both the original and validation cohorts. Approximately 16 rarely observed V segments, including chromosome 9 orphons, were excluded from the earlier analysis of about 500 of the donors because counts were too low. In a later analysis, most CMV-associated TCR beta chains were found to appear HLA-restricted, with HLA associations seemingly driven largely by CMV exposure. Several of the top co-occurrence clusters appeared to be linked to parvovirus B19, influenza, CMV and Epstein-Barr virus, according to a later analysis. In an earlier analysis of some 640 of the donors, most TCR beta V segments were observed in productive rearrangements about 87% or about 30% of the time, broadly matching IMGT annotations. This cohort had only TCR beta chains sequenced, and the lack of alpha or paired-chain data limited which features could be detected. Roughly uniform sequencing depth across donors was assumed in presence/absence analyses, although this assumption may not hold. Three of the identified cytomegalovirus-associated TCR beta chains were confirmed in vitro to be specific for cytomegalovirus antigens. In a later genetic analysis, a missense DCLRE1C variant was associated with V-gene and J-gene trimming of TCR beta chains, and the association was replicated in an independent cohort. Strong co-occurrence of HLA alleles, especially DR and DQ, made assigning TCR associations to individual alleles difficult. In a later genetic analysis, fewer N-insertions in productive TCRs were reported among donors in an Asian-associated ancestry cluster than the approximately 710-donor mean. Correlated functional status among segregating V segments might reflect linkage disequilibrium, but an unknown experimental factor could not be ruled out.

This clonotype was sampled from a man younger than 35 in good health and CMV-seropositive. The material sequenced was PBMCs.

CDR3 protein: CAWRGGGHGSEKLFF. The nucleotide sequence is given as TGTGCCTGGAGAGGAGGGGGCCACGGGAGTGAAAAACTGTTTTTT. The V gene is TRBV30 and the J gene is TRBJ1-4, with 7 bases aligning to TRBD1. The germline V gene (reference sequence) sets CDR1 to GTSNPN and CDR2 to SVGIG. Trimming leaves V shorter by 3 bases and J shorter by 7 bases, with the junction holding 11 bases beyond the gene matches. The cysteine opens and the phenylalanine closes a CDR3 of 15 amino acids. CDR3 DNA only is kept here, 45 bases in frame from base 1.